These T cell receptor beta chains were read from a single sample in a study. TCRdb re-derived calls from the 5' RACE reads in MiXCR, one entry per CDR3 protein. The sample includes about 9,100 distinct CDR3 sequences, more than 50% of them seen just once. The sequencing sample was made of tumor-infiltrating memory CD4+ T cells sorted from the breast tumor. These TCRs come from a female donor with breast cancer. Each CDR3 is given with its conserved first and last residue. The D gene is left open where the match is weak. Clone size, where shown, is once, few, many, or a class for clones that have expanded.

DNA: TGTGCCAGCATGGGGGGGGGAGTCGACGAGCAGTACTTC
CDR3: CASMGGGVDEQYF
size: once
V: TRBV5-6
D: TRBD2
J: TRBJ2-7

DNA: TGTGCCAGCAGCCTACTAGCGGGGGTGCCGGGGGAGCAGTACTTC
CDR3: CASSLLAGVPGEQYF
size: -
V: TRBV13
D: TRBD2
J: TRBJ2-7

DNA: TGCAGTGCCCCCCCCCGAGTTAGCACAGATACGCAGTATTTT
CDR3: CSAPPRVSTDTQYF
size: -
V: TRBV20-1
D: -
J: TRBJ2-3

DNA: TGTGCCAGCAGCGGACCTGGAAACACCATATATTTT
CDR3: CASSGPGNTIYF
size: -
V: TRBV12-3/TRBV12-4
D: -
J: TRBJ1-3

DNA: TGTGCCATCAGCATAGGATCGGATACGCAGTATTTT
CDR3: CAISIGSDTQYF
size: -
V: TRBV10-3
D: -
J: TRBJ2-3

DNA: TGTGCCAGCAGAAAAGGACAGGGTTTTTCCTATAATTCACCCCTCCACTTT
CDR3: CASRKGQGFSYNSPLHF
size: -
V: TRBV12-3/TRBV12-4
D: TRBD1
J: TRBJ1-6

DNA: TGTGCCAGCAGCCTCCAGACAGAGCAGTACTTC
CDR3: CASSLQTEQYF
size: -
V: TRBV3-1
D: -
J: TRBJ2-7

DNA: TGCAGTGCTAGGCATAGACCGGGGCTGGTCACTGAAGCTTTCTTT
CDR3: CSARHRPGLVTEAFF
size: -
V: TRBV20-1
D: -
J: TRBJ1-1

DNA: TGCGCCAGCAGCTTGGAAGGAGGCTATGGCTACACCTTC
CDR3: CASSLEGGYGYTF
size: -
V: TRBV5-1
D: -
J: TRBJ1-2

DNA: TGCGCCAGCAGCCGTCCCCAGACTAGCGGGAGGGGCGGGGAGCTGTTTTTT
CDR3: CASSRPQTSGRGGELFF
size: -
V: TRBV4-1
D: TRBD2
J: TRBJ2-2

DNA: TGTGCCAGTAGTATCCGGGACAGGGGAGGAGGTCAGCCCCAGCATTTT
CDR3: CASSIRDRGGGQPQHF
size: -
V: TRBV19
D: TRBD1
J: TRBJ1-5

DNA: TGTGCCAGCAGTCGAGTGGGGGAAAAACTGTTTTTT
CDR3: CASSRVGEKLFF
size: few
V: TRBV12-3/TRBV12-4
D: -
J: TRBJ1-4

DNA: TGTGCCAGCAGCCCAGGCTCGCGGGGCCTCAGCACAGATACGCAGTATTTT
CDR3: CASSPGSRGLSTDTQYF
size: -
V: TRBV4-2
D: -
J: TRBJ2-3

DNA: TGCGCCAGCAGGAGAGAGGACCCGACTAATTCCTACGAGCAGTACTTC
CDR3: CASRREDPTNSYEQYF
size: -
V: TRBV5-1
D: -
J: TRBJ2-7

DNA: TGCGCCAGCAGCCAAGAATGGGACAATGGGCTGGGTGAAGCTTTCTTT
CDR3: CASSQEWDNGLGEAFF
size: -
V: TRBV4-1
D: -
J: TRBJ1-1

DNA: TGTGCCAGCAGTTCCCGCGAGGGGGGATACGAGCAGTACTTC
CDR3: CASSSREGGYEQYF
size: few
V: TRBV6-5
D: -
J: TRBJ2-7

DNA: TGCAGTGCGGACCTAGCGGGAGGGCCCTCAGATACGCAGTATTTT
CDR3: CSADLAGGPSDTQYF
size: medium-sized
V: TRBV20-1
D: TRBD2
J: TRBJ2-3

DNA: TGCGCCAGCGGGACAGGCAATCAGCCCCAGCATTTT
CDR3: CASGTGNQPQHF
size: few
V: TRBV10-1
D: TRBD1
J: TRBJ1-5

DNA: TGCGCCAGCAGCCAAGATCGGCAAAACAATGAGCAGTTCTTC
CDR3: CASSQDRQNNEQFF
size: -
V: TRBV4-3
D: -
J: TRBJ2-1

DNA: TGTGCCAGCAGCCATGCTTATGACAATGAGCAGTTCTTC
CDR3: CASSHAYDNEQFF
size: few
V: TRBV7-2
D: -
J: TRBJ2-1

DNA: TGCGCCAGCAGAAATCTAGCGGGGGGAACAGATACGCAGTATTTT
CDR3: CASRNLAGGTDTQYF
size: few
V: TRBV5-1
D: TRBD2
J: TRBJ2-3

DNA: TGCGCCAGCAGGCTGATGTTGAACACTGAAGCTTTCTTT
CDR3: CASRLMLNTEAFF
size: -
V: TRBV5-1
D: -
J: TRBJ1-1

DNA: TGCGCCAGCAACCAAGAGGCCCGGAGCTCCTATAATTCACCCCTCCACTTT
CDR3: CASNQEARSSYNSPLHF
size: -
V: TRBV4-3
D: -
J: TRBJ1-6

DNA: TGTGCCAGCAGCCGACAGAGGGACGAGCAGTACTTC
CDR3: CASSRQRDEQYF
size: -
V: TRBV11-1
D: -
J: TRBJ2-7

DNA: TGTGCCAGCAGAGCCAGGGCGGACACTGAAGCTTTCTTT
CDR3: CASRARADTEAFF
size: -
V: TRBV12-3/TRBV12-4
D: -
J: TRBJ1-1

DNA: TGTGTCATCAGCTGGGACAGCGGGATCGTACTAGATACGCAGTATTTT
CDR3: CVISWDSGIVLDTQYF
size: few
V: TRBV10-1
D: -
J: TRBJ2-3

DNA: TGTGCCAGCTCACCACCAGGGACAGGGAATGGAAACACCATATATTTT
CDR3: CASSPPGTGNGNTIYF
size: -
V: TRBV18
D: TRBD1
J: TRBJ1-3

DNA: TGCAGTGCTAGTCGGCAGAACACTGAAGCTTTCTTT
CDR3: CSASRQNTEAFF
size: -
V: TRBV20-1
D: -
J: TRBJ1-1

DNA: TGTGCCATCAGTGAGGCCGAGGGGGATGAAAAACTGTTTTTT
CDR3: CAISEAEGDEKLFF
size: -
V: TRBV10-3
D: -
J: TRBJ1-4

DNA: TGTGCCAGCAGTTACTCGGGACAGGGGAATTCACCCCTCCACTTT
CDR3: CASSYSGQGNSPLHF
size: -
V: TRBV6-5
D: TRBD1
J: TRBJ1-6

DNA: TGTGCCAGCAGCTTGGTGATCTATAGCAATCAGCCCCAGCATTTT
CDR3: CASSLVIYSNQPQHF
size: -
V: TRBV7-2
D: -
J: TRBJ1-5

DNA: TGCAGCGTTGACGGCCAGGGTACAGATACGCAGTATTTT
CDR3: CSVDGQGTDTQYF
size: once
V: TRBV29-1
D: -
J: TRBJ2-3

DNA: TGTGCCAGCACAATAAGAGGAGCAAGTGCGTTCTTC
CDR3: CASTIRGASAFF
size: -
V: TRBV12-3/TRBV12-4
D: -
J: TRBJ2-1

DNA: TGTGCCAGCAGGCCCGACAGGGTGCGCACCGGGGAGCTGTTTTTT
CDR3: CASRPDRVRTGELFF
size: -
V: TRBV6-2/TRBV6-3
D: TRBD1
J: TRBJ2-2

DNA: TGCAGCGTTGAGGGGGGCACAGATACGCAGTATTTT
CDR3: CSVEGGTDTQYF
size: few
V: TRBV29-1
D: -
J: TRBJ2-3

DNA: TGTGCCAGCAGCCAAGATAAGGGGACCTCTGGAAACACCATATATTTT
CDR3: CASSQDKGTSGNTIYF
size: -
V: TRBV4-2
D: -
J: TRBJ1-3

DNA: TGCAGTGCTAGCGGGTACTATGGCTACACCTTC
CDR3: CSASGYYGYTF
size: -
V: TRBV20-1
D: -
J: TRBJ1-2

DNA: TGTGCCAGCCGCCTGAGGGGAACTGAAGCTTTCTTT
CDR3: CASRLRGTEAFF
size: -
V: TRBV6-1
D: -
J: TRBJ1-1

DNA: TGCGCCAGCAGCTTGGAGGGACTAGCGCCCTACGAGCAGTACTTC
CDR3: CASSLEGLAPYEQYF
size: -
V: TRBV5-1
D: TRBD2
J: TRBJ2-7

DNA: TGTGCCAGCAGCTTATACGGAGGAGGCTCCTACAATGAGCAGTTCTTC
CDR3: CASSLYGGGSYNEQFF
size: -
V: TRBV11-2
D: -
J: TRBJ2-1

DNA: TGTGCCAGCAGCTTGAACAGGGACGGGTCCTACGAGCAGTACTTC
CDR3: CASSLNRDGSYEQYF
size: -
V: TRBV7-9
D: -
J: TRBJ2-7

DNA: TGCGCCAGCAGCCAAGCTAGGGGCAATCAGCCCCAGCATTTT
CDR3: CASSQARGNQPQHF
size: -
V: TRBV4-3
D: -
J: TRBJ1-5

DNA: TGTGCCAGCTACAGAACGGGACAGAGCCTAACCAATGAGCAGTTCTTC
CDR3: CASYRTGQSLTNEQFF
size: few
V: TRBV5-4
D: TRBD1
J: TRBJ2-1

DNA: TGTGCCAGCAGCTTAGAGTCCGGGGGCAGGTGGACTGAAGCTTTCTTT
CDR3: CASSLESGGRWTEAFF
size: once
V: TRBV7-9
D: -
J: TRBJ1-1

DNA: TGCGCCAGCAGCTTAGGGAGGGACACTTCCTACAATGAGCAGTTCTTC
CDR3: CASSLGRDTSYNEQFF
size: -
V: TRBV5-1
D: -
J: TRBJ2-1

DNA: TGCAGTGCTCTCCCCTTAGGAGGGAGGGAAAAACTGTTTTTT
CDR3: CSALPLGGREKLFF
size: -
V: TRBV20-1
D: -
J: TRBJ1-4

DNA: TGTGCCAGCAGTTTTGGGACTAGCGGAGGAGATACGCAGTATTTT
CDR3: CASSFGTSGGDTQYF
size: -
V: TRBV28
D: TRBD2
J: TRBJ2-3

DNA: TGTGCCAGCAGCTTAAGTGGCCAAGGGGGTTTTGGAAACACCATATATTTT
CDR3: CASSLSGQGGFGNTIYF
size: -
V: TRBV7-3
D: -
J: TRBJ1-3

DNA: TGTGCCAGCAGCTTAGGCCCACAAAGCCCTAAGATGAACACTGAAGCTTTCTTT
CDR3: CASSLGPQSPKMNTEAFF
size: few
V: TRBV7-3
D: -
J: TRBJ1-1

DNA: TGCGCCAGCAGTGAGTCGATCGGACCTTTAGGCGAGCAGTACTTC
CDR3: CASSESIGPLGEQYF
size: -
V: TRBV10-2
D: -
J: TRBJ2-7

DNA: TGCAGTGCTCCTAGGGGCAGGGACGAGCAGTACTTC
CDR3: CSAPRGRDEQYF
size: -
V: TRBV20-1
D: -
J: TRBJ2-7

DNA: TGTGCCAGCAGCTTAGTAGCGGGGACCTACGAGCAGTACTTC
CDR3: CASSLVAGTYEQYF
size: few
V: TRBV7-9
D: TRBD2
J: TRBJ2-7

DNA: TGCAGTGCTAGAGTAGCAGGGGCGTCAGGCTACACCTTC
CDR3: CSARVAGASGYTF
size: -
V: TRBV20-1
D: -
J: TRBJ1-2

DNA: TGCGCCAGCAGCTTGGAGGCGACAGATGCCTACGAGCAGTACTTC
CDR3: CASSLEATDAYEQYF
size: few
V: TRBV5-1
D: -
J: TRBJ2-7

DNA: TGTGCCAGCAGCTTATTATCCCACACTGAAGCTTTCTTT
CDR3: CASSLLSHTEAFF
size: -
V: TRBV7-3
D: -
J: TRBJ1-1

DNA: TGTGCCAGCAGCTTAGGACCATGGCAGCCCCAGCATTTT
CDR3: CASSLGPWQPQHF
size: -
V: TRBV7-2
D: -
J: TRBJ1-5

DNA: TGCGCCAGCAGCCGTTTAGGGAGTAGCGGAACCTACAATGAGCAGTTCTTC
CDR3: CASSRLGSSGTYNEQFF
size: -
V: TRBV4-1
D: -
J: TRBJ2-1

DNA: TGTGCCAGCAGTTTGACAGGGGGCGCGACTGAAGCTTTCTTT
CDR3: CASSLTGGATEAFF
size: -
V: TRBV12-3/TRBV12-4
D: TRBD1
J: TRBJ1-1

DNA: TGTGCCAGCTCTTCAGGGCCTGACAATCAGCAGTTCTTC
CDR3: CASSSGPDNQQFF
size: -
V: TRBV18
D: -
J: TRBJ2-1